The T cell receptor (beta chain) described here comes from a study of Ad26.COV2.S vaccination and SARS-CoV-2 variants. Study-wide findings and caveats: Participants in the vaccine arm had higher spike-specific TCR breadth; placebo recipients had lower.

A word on this clone: The antigen is undetermined.

Assay used: immunoSEQ multiplex PCR; TCRdb lists only in-frame clones, some missing. The sample consists of about 350,000 clones, roughly 85% of them appearing once. Treatment noted: about 20 received Ad26.COV2.S at low or high dose, single or two shots; 5 received placebo; per-sample allocation not given. Samples came from day 63 after the first vaccine or placebo injection. A Boston donor was an adult aged 18-55 years. Immunization relied on an Ad26 vector, which expressed Wuhan-strain SARS-CoV-2 spike. Material: peripheral blood, obtained in a trial of Ad26.COV2.S vaccine versus placebo. This TCR was sampled from a person between 18 and 59 years old who received the Ad26.COV2.S COVID-19 vaccine or a placebo.

CDR3 region: CASSPDPDRADYEQYF. The CDR3 nucleotides are TGTGCCAGCAGCCCCGACCCAGACAGGGCGGACTACGAGCAGTACTTC. The rearrangement uses TRBV9 and TRBJ2-7; 7 bases agree with TRBD1. There are 16 residues in the CDR3. V lost 4 bases, J lost 3 bases, and 13 bases stayed unmatched. Germline CDR1 SGDLS, CDR2 YYNGEE.